This is a list of T cell receptor beta chains from one sample in a study of CD8 T cells in Susac syndrome. TCRdb fed the immunoSEQ multiplex PCR reads into MiXCR, producing one record per CDR3 protein. The sample contains about 300,000 distinct CDR3 sequences, over 75% of which appear only once. The specimen was CD8+ T cells from PBMCs. The receptors originated from a human donor with multiple sclerosis. Each CDR3 is given with its conserved first and last residue. Each record gives: J gene, V gene, clone size, CDR3 length, CDR3 protein. The size of a clone is reported for some rows only, either as once, few or many, or as a class for expanded clones.

TRBJ2-1,TRBV9,NA,17,CASSRGLAISSYNEQFF
TRBJ2-5,TRBV6-1,NA,17,CASSDADPSGFQETQYF
TRBJ2-2,TRBV4-1,NA,14,CASSPSTLAGELFF
TRBJ2-1,TRBV12-3/TRBV12-4,few,15,CASSLQGGTYNEQFF
TRBJ2-1,TRBV12-3/TRBV12-4,NA,14,CASTLESSYNEQFF
TRBJ1-1,TRBV20-1,NA,9,CSASSEAFF
TRBJ2-1,TRBV7-9,NA,13,CASSFSWSNEQFF
TRBJ2-7,TRBV30,NA,13,CAWSRRESYEQYF
TRBJ2-1,TRBV13,NA,13,CASSLTGAREQFF
TRBJ2-5,TRBV3-1,NA,15,CASSQTSGMQETQYF
TRBJ1-2,TRBV19,NA,15,CASSISTGGDYGYTF
TRBJ1-1,TRBV4-3,NA,15,CASSQDSVSYTEAFF
TRBJ2-7,TRBV6-5,NA,14,CASRVGQGVHEQYF
TRBJ2-3,TRBV20-1,NA,16,CSVPTLAVPLTDTQYF
TRBJ2-6,TRBV27,NA,13,CASALSGANVLTF
TRBJ2-7,TRBV5-1,NA,14,CASSLGDYSAEQYF
TRBJ2-1,TRBV29-1,once,13,CSVAGGQYNEQFF
TRBJ2-7,TRBV7-2,NA,15,CASSPGQGRFYEQYF
TRBJ2-7,TRBV7-8,NA,18,CASSLGAVRQGPSYEQYF
TRBJ2-3,TRBV20-1,NA,16,CSARDETTSETDTQYF
TRBJ1-2,TRBV4-3,NA,14,CASSHLTPNYGYTF
TRBJ2-3,TRBV7-2,NA,18,CASSSPLDIILSTDTQYF
TRBJ1-1,TRBV20-1,NA,14,CSGRVGQMNTEAFF
TRBJ2-1,TRBV6-2/TRBV6-3,NA,14,CASSPVRGYNEQFF
TRBJ1-1,TRBV7-9,NA,14,CASDGGGLNTEAFF
TRBJ1-1,TRBV5-1,NA,15,CASSLVMEVNTEAFF
TRBJ2-5,TRBV3-1,NA,13,CASSQSRWETQYF
TRBJ2-1,TRBV6-5,once,15,CASSTDRGPYNEQFF
TRBJ1-2,TRBV11-2,NA,13,CASSSKFNYGYTF
TRBJ1-1,TRBV2,NA,14,CASSGGQGNTEAFF
TRBJ2-7,TRBV30,NA,12,CAGIGQSAEQYF
TRBJ2-2,TRBV5-4,NA,12,CASSVDGGELFF
TRBJ1-3,TRBV3-1,NA,15,CASSQGAALGNTIYF
TRBJ2-6,TRBV2,NA,18,CASSATGTSSSGANVLTF
TRBJ1-1,TRBV7-9,NA,15,CASSLAKDRDTEAFF
TRBJ1-4,TRBV10-3,NA,13,CAISDREGEKLFF
TRBJ2-5,TRBV20-1,NA,13,CSAERQNQETQYF
TRBJ1-2,TRBV6-2/TRBV6-3,NA,16,CASSYPGDRADYGYTF
TRBJ2-2,TRBV24-1,once,14,CATSDWKVAGELFF
TRBJ2-1,TRBV20-1,NA,15,CSANPRDREYNEQFF
TRBJ2-7,TRBV15,NA,18,CATSREGWSRMGSYEQYF
TRBJ2-7,TRBV9,NA,16,CASSAGLAGGLYEQYF
TRBJ2-1,TRBV13,NA,13,CASSSTGKDEQFF
TRBJ2-4,TRBV11-2,NA,11,CASSAGTPPDF
TRBJ2-1,TRBV7-2,NA,16,CASSPRTSGGYNEQFF
TRBJ2-7,TRBV4-1,NA,14,CASSQGEGTYEQYF
TRBJ2-1,TRBV5-6,NA,14,CASSVWSSYNEQFF
TRBJ1-1,TRBV10-3,NA,14,CAITPSGGNTEAFF
TRBJ2-7,TRBV7-9,NA,15,CASSLTPSGIYEQYF
TRBJ2-1,TRBV7-3,NA,13,CASTSPGNNEQFF
TRBJ2-7,TRBV7-8,NA,15,CASSLLSGTDYEQYF
TRBJ2-1,TRBV27,NA,16,CASSLSGAGGWNEQFF